The sequence of this T cell receptor beta chain was determined in a study of T-cell memory formation after mild COVID-19. Findings and limits, study-wide: Clones shrinking between day 15 and 85 showed a balanced CD4/CD8 split, and those that grew later tilted toward CD4+. Clones that contracted clustered mainly in CM and EM if CD4+ and in EMRA if CD8+.

CDR1 and CDR2 (germline): SGHRS, YFSETQ. V gave up 2 bases and J gave up 0 bases, with 14 bases separating them. This CDR3 comprises 17 residues. It was 5'RACE with constant-segment primers that produced the TCR alpha and TCR beta cDNA libraries, which carried sample barcodes and UMIs. TCRdb processed the 5' RACE reads anew with MiXCR; each CDR3 protein has one entry. The table records more than 75,000 distinct CDR3 sequences, nearly 25% of them present only once. The table lists this clonotype with a count of one. Its antigen is not known. Sequencing input: PBMCs or a T cell subset sorted from them (not recorded which). The chain couples TRBV5-1 to TRBJ2-2; D not certain. The clonotype was recovered from a man between 18 and 35 years old who had mild COVID-19 (a few samples of this study predate the infection). Cell type and time point are not known. The CDR3 DNA reads as TGCGCCAGCAGCTTCTTTTCCGGCACCACGAACACCGGGGAGCTGTTTTTT. Translating it yields CASSFFSGTTNTGELFF.